This T cell receptor beta chain emerged from a study of blood T cell repertoires in COVID-19. About the study: COVID-19 samples, acute and convalescent, were from the United States, Italy and Spain. PBMCs, B-cell-depleted T cells, or T cells were the source of the cDNA or gDNA that made up the material.

From germline, CDR1 is MGHRA and CDR2 YSYEKL. The CDR3 runs to 15 residues. V lost 5 bases and J 1 base, leaving 14 bases between the germline ends. In the authors' workflow: Estimates of nucleated cell counts were drawn from the amplification of reference gene primers. Clones were sequenced by immunoSEQ multiplex PCR, and TCRdb holds only the in-frame ones, with some missing. That table is the source of V, J and clone size, and D and trimming were worked out from the DNA. The sample records roughly 260,000 clones, over 80% being singletons. The sequence was collected from a woman aged 40 to 50 with acute or convalescent COVID-19. The J gene is TRBJ1-1, the V gene TRBV4-1, with D possibly matching TRBD1 (6 bases). Sequenced input: peripheral blood. CDR3 region: CASSTTGRGNTEAFF. CDR3 nucleotides: TGCGCCAGCAGCACCACAGGGCGTGGGAACACTGAAGCTTTCTTT.